The 14 T cell receptor beta chains in this list originate from one sample, sequenced in a study of shared clonotypes between healthy human individuals. TCRdb's copy holds only in-frame clones and misses some; the assay was immunoSEQ multiplex PCR. Among some 2,100,000 clones listed, approximately 96% were seen once. Sequenced sample: naive CD4+ T cells sorted from blood. Sample subset: CD45RA+ positively selected. These receptors were collected from a man aged 18 to 35 in good health.

A note on this clone: This same CDR3 is encoded by further DNA sequences in the sample. This rearrangement joins TRBV9 to TRBJ2-2; D gene unclear. Trimming removed 0 bases from V and 7 bases from J, with 4 bases in between. The CDR3 sequence is 12 residues long. Germline loops: CDR1 SGDLS, CDR2 YYNGEE. In nucleotides, the CDR3 is TGTGCCAGCAGCGTAGCCGGCGGGGAGCTGTTTTTT. It codes for CASSVAGGELFF.

V and J are TRBV5-1 and TRBJ2-7; D is ambiguous. This CDR3 region has 14 residues. The germline V gene has CDR1 SGHRS and CDR2 YFSETQ. Trimming removed 4 bases from V and 0 bases from J, with 11 bases in between. The CDR3: CASSEDQSSYEQYF. DNA of the CDR3: TGCGCCAGCAGCGAAGACCAGAGCTCCTACGAGCAGTACTTC.

The chain links TRBV5-4 to TRBJ1-2; tentatively, D is TRBD1 (6 bases). Germline V gene lookup returns CDR1 SGHNT and CDR2 YYREEE (reference sequence). The CDR3 extends over 14 amino acids. V lost 0 bases to trimming and J lost 6 bases, with 12 bases between them. The DNA for the CDR3 is TGTGCCAGCAGCTTGGCTGGGACATCCCATGGCTACACCTTC. It yields the protein CASSLAGTSHGYTF.

For this clone: Other DNA sequences in this sample translate to the same CDR3. The chain combines TRBV10-3 with TRBJ1-4, with D unresolved. This CDR3 region has 15 residues. V was clipped by 0 bases and J by 5 bases, with 10 bases between them. The germline gives CDR1 ENHRY, CDR2 SYGVKD. CDR3 residues: CAISESGGSNEKLFF. The CDR3 DNA reads TGTGCCATCAGTGAGTCAGGAGGTTCCAATGAAAAACTGTTTTTT.

The J gene is TRBJ2-5, the V gene TRBV11-3; maybe TRBD1 (6 bases). CDR1 is SGHNT and CDR2 is YENEEA in the germline V gene. The V gene lost 5 bases and the J gene lost 5 bases, with 18 bases spanning the gap. The length of the CDR3 is 15 residues. The CDR3 DNA follows: TGTGCCAGCAGCCCTGCGGGCAGCCAGGGGGAGACCCAGTACTTC. It translates to CASSPAGSQGETQYF. Drawing the rest from reference TRBV11-3 and TRBJ2-5, the complete variable domain is EAGVVQSPRYKIIEKKQPVAFWCNPISGHNTLYWYLQNLGQGPELLIRYENEEAVDDSQLPKDRFSAERLKGVDSTLKIQPAELGDSAVYLCASSPAGSQGETQYFGPGTRLLVL.

The chain couples TRBV4-2 to TRBJ2-7; 10 bases agree with TRBD2. The ends lost 2 bases at V and 7 bases at J; junction bases unmatched: 8. Germline V gives CDR1 LGHNA, CDR2 YNFKEQ. CDR3 length: 15 amino acids. This CDR3 is CASSQRAGGPQEQYF. Here the CDR3 DNA reads TGTGCCAGCAGCCAACGAGCGGGGGGGCCCCAAGAGCAGTACTTC.

This clone was observed a few times. The V call is TRBV10-1, the J call TRBJ1-6; D is undetermined. With 0 bases removed from V and 3 bases from J, the gap between germline ends came to 9 bases. The CDR3 sequence is 16 residues long. CDR1 is WNHNN and CDR2 is SYGVQD in the germline V gene (reference sequence). CDR3 amino acids: CASSESVGIYNSPLHF. As DNA, the CDR3 is TGCGCCAGCAGTGAGTCGGTCGGCATCTATAATTCACCCCTCCACTTT.

The chain combines TRBV10-1 with TRBJ2-2; 8 bases agree with TRBD1. Germline CDR1 and CDR2: WNHNN and SYGVQD (reference sequence). The ends lost 6 bases at V and 0 bases at J; junction bases unmatched: 6. This CDR3 spans 16 amino acids. CDR3 nucleotides: TGCGCCAGCAGCCCGGACAGGGCCTCGAACACCGGGGAGCTGTTTTTT. Residues: CASSPDRASNTGELFF.

The rearrangement links TRBV6-5 to TRBJ2-7; maybe TRBD2 (5 bases). The CDR3 consists of 15 residues. Germline assignment: CDR1 MNHEY and CDR2 SVGAGI. Trimming shortened V by 2 bases and J by 3 bases, and 14 bases separated the two germline ends. CDR3 nucleotide sequence: TGTGCCAGCAGTTACGTCGGGATTCAGATCTACGAGCAGTACTTC. Protein: CASSYVGIQIYEQYF.

About this clone itself: Other DNA sequences in this specimen translate into the identical CDR3. The rearrangement links TRBV7-9 to TRBJ2-3, with a weak D call TRBD2 (5 bases). The CDR3 covers 15 residues. Looked up from germline, CDR1 is SEHNR and CDR2 is FQNEAQ (reference sequence). Trimming removed 2 bases from V and 2 bases from J, with 11 bases in between. The CDR3 DNA is TGTGCCAGCAGCTTACGGGCGGGCGCCACAGATACGCAGTATTTT. Its translation is CASSLRAGATDTQYF.

The V gene is TRBV4-1, the J gene TRBJ2-6, with D perhaps matching TRBD2 (6 bases). The CDR3 loop spans 21 amino acids. V shed 2 bases and J shed 4 bases, with 27 bases lying between them. CDR1 is MGHRA and CDR2 is YSYEKL in the germline V gene. CDR3 coding DNA: TGCGCCAGCAGCCAACCAAGACTGGGGGGTAGAGGGGTAACCGGGGCCAACGTCCTGACTTTC. Its protein is CASSQPRLGGRGVTGANVLTF.

This CDR3 is CASSPTGGGADTQYF. The DNA of the CDR3 is TGTGCCAGCAGTCCTACGGGGGGAGGGGCAGATACGCAGTATTTT. The chain combines TRBV6-5 with TRBJ2-3; TRBD2 matches 7 bases. Unmatched junction bases numbered 9, after V lost 5 bases and J lost 4 bases. Germline V gene data show CDR1 as MNHEY and CDR2 as SVGAGI. The CDR3 has 15 residues.

The CDR3 region has the DNA TGTGCCAGCAGGGACGTGGTTAGGGGTCGATCGGAGACCCAGTACTTC. Translated, it gives CASRDVVRGRSETQYF. The chain is built from TRBV28 and TRBJ2-5; TRBD1 is a possible D gene (5 bases). Between the trimmed V and J ends, which lost 6 bases and 5 bases, there was a span of 22 bases. CDR3 size: 16 residues. From germline, CDR1 is MDHEN and CDR2 SYDVKM.

The J gene is TRBJ1-2, the V gene TRBV19; a weak D match, TRBD1 (6 bases). V was trimmed by 0 bases and J by 5 bases, leaving 10 bases between them. The CDR3 extends over 14 amino acids. Germline V gene data show CDR1 as LNHDA and CDR2 as SQIVND (reference sequence). Here the CDR3 reads CASSIEQGGYGYTF. The CDR3 DNA reads TGTGCCAGTAGTATAGAACAGGGTGGATATGGCTACACCTTC.